The following is a TCR beta chain sequence with its context. Clones were read by immunoSEQ multiplex PCR, and TCRdb kept only the in-frame ones, dropping some. The table shows over 10,000 clones, with about 85% occurring only once. The data originate from a study of OX40 agonist ivuxolimab in advanced cancers. For the study at large: Mean age approximately 55 years, range roughly 23 to 79; nearly 85% male. Eligibility rules accepted prior anti-PD-1, anti-PD-L1 or anti-CTLA-4 therapy, and over 30% had some.

At cycle 4 day 1, cycle 7 day 1, and baseline, blood was sampled. The CDR3 runs to 14 residues. Looked up from germline, CDR1 is LGHNT and CDR2 is FRNRAP. V shed 7 bases and J shed 2 bases, with 13 bases lying between them. The V call is TRBV12-5, the J call TRBJ2-3, with D perhaps TRBD2 (6 bases). Sequencing was performed on CD4+ or CD8+ T cells sorted from blood, taken in a trial of the OX40 agonist ivuxolimab. The sequence came from an adult with an advanced solid tumor such as melanoma, head and neck, liver or kidney cancer. The CDR3 nucleotides are TGTGCTAGTGTGGAGGGAGGTCTCACAGATACGCAGTATTTT. Amino acid sequence: CASVEGGLTDTQYF.